This T cell receptor beta chain was identified in a study of CD8 T cells in Susac syndrome. After extraction with the RNeasy kit, 0.5 to 1 ug of the RNA was reverse transcribed using random hexamers. TCRdb independently ran MiXCR on the immunoSEQ multiplex PCR reads; one entry per CDR3 protein. The sample yields about 250,000 distinct CDR3 sequences, over 85% seen once. V lost 11 bases and J lost 8, with 21 bases in between. CDR3 length: 14 residues. Per the germline V gene, CDR1 is MDHEN and CDR2 is SYDVKM. The receptor was isolated from a human donor with multiple sclerosis. The V call is TRBV28, the J call TRBJ1-4; D gene uncertain. Sequencing was carried out using CD4+ T cells from PBMCs. DNA of the CDR3: TGTGCCCAGTTGCCTCACCACAGCCCGGAAAAACTGTTTTTT. It encodes CAQLPHHSPEKLFF. Looking up the rest from reference TRBV28 and TRBJ1-4 gives the full variable domain: DVKVTQSSRYLVKRTGEKVFLECVQDMDHENMFWYRQDPGLGLRLIYFSYDVKMKEKGDIPEGYSVSREKKERFSLILESASTNQTSMYLCAQLPHHSPEKLFFGSGTQLSVL.